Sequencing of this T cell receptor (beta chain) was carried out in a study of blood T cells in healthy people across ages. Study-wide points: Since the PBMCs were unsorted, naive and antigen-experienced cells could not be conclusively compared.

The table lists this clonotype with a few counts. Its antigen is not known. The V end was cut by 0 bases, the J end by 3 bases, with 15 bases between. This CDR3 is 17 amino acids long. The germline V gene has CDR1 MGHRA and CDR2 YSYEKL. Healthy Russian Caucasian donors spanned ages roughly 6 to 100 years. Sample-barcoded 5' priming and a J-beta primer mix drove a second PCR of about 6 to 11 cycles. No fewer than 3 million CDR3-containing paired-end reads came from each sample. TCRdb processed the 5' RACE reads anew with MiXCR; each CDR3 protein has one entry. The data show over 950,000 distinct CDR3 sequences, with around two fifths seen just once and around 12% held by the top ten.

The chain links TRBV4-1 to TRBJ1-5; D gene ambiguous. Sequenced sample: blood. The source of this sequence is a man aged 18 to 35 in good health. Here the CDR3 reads CASSQDTGIRLNQPQHF. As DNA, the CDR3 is TGCGCCAGCAGCCAAGATACCGGAATACGGCTCAATCAGCCCCAGCATTTT.